The 4 T cell receptor beta chains reported below all come from one sample, sequenced in a study of post-analysis software for immune sequencing data. Study-level points and caveats: The study found TRBV5-6, TRBV5-1 and TRBV20-1 among several TRBV segments more frequent in patients than controls.

The library was made from cDNA and included unique molecular identifiers. TCRdb called the PCR reads again in MiXCR, with one record for every CDR3 protein. The table shows under 900,000 distinct CDR3 sequences, with under 70% occurring only once. The antigens for these receptors are not known. The sample was blood. The receptor source for this set is a girl aged 5 to 17 with multiple sclerosis.

This chain uses TRBV20-1 with TRBJ2-1; a weak D match, TRBD2 (5 bases). Trimming took 3 bases from V and 9 from J, leaving 12 bases between them. The germline V gene encodes CDR1 DFQATT and CDR2 SNEGSKA (reference sequence). The CDR3 totals 12 residues. The CDR3 is CSASDLAAEQFF. The CDR3 DNA reads as TGCAGTGCTAGTGATCTAGCCGCTGAGCAGTTCTTC.

This chain uses TRBV20-1 with TRBJ2-3, with D perhaps matching TRBD1 (5 bases). Deletions cut 6 bases from V and 4 bases from J, with 11 bases between. Germline V gene data show CDR1 as DFQATT and CDR2 as SNEGSKA (reference sequence). CDR3 length: 12 residues. CDR3 sequence: CSAFRVPDTQYF. CDR3 coding DNA: TGCAGTGCCTTCAGGGTCCCAGATACGCAGTATTTT.

A few counts support this clonotype. The V call is TRBV7-3, the J call TRBJ2-4; D is unresolved. The end of the DNA aligns better with TRBJ2-5, so the J call may be wrong. This CDR3 has 14 residues. Germline assignment: CDR1 SGHTA and CDR2 FQGTGA. The CDR3 spells CASSLTALQKTQYF. The CDR3 coding sequence is TGTGCCAGCAGCTTAACTGCCCTCCAGAAGACCCAGTACTTC.

This sequence joins TRBV29-1 and TRBJ2-7; D is possibly TRBD2 (6 bases). The CDR3 extends over 13 amino acids. Germline loops: CDR1 SQVTM, CDR2 ANQGSEA. V was cut by 7 bases and J by 0 bases, with 13 bases left in between. For the CDR3, the DNA is TGCAGCGGTGCGGGACGGAGCTCCTACGAGCAGTACTTC. It specifies CSGAGRSSYEQYF.